What follows are 20 T cell receptor beta chains derived from one specimen sequenced in a study of blood T cell repertoires in COVID-19. TCRdb's copy holds only in-frame clones and misses some; the assay was immunoSEQ multiplex PCR. The sample gives about half a million clones, around 85% of which show up once; 3% to 3.5% is in the top ten. The sequenced sample consisted of peripheral blood. The source is a human donor in a cohort sampled during active COVID-19.

This chain uses TRBV3-1 (or the pseudogene TRBV3-2) with TRBJ2-5; 8 bases match TRBD2. CDR3 length: 17 amino acids. The V gene's germline CDR1 is LGHDT and CDR2 YNNKEL (reference sequence). Unmatched junction bases numbered 11, after V lost 0 bases and J lost 5 bases. CDR3 coding DNA: TGTGCCAGCAGCCAAGAGACGGGAGGGCCTTATGGGGAGACCCAGTACTTC. Translation gives CASSQETGGPYGETQYF.

V usage is TRBV15 and J usage is TRBJ2-3; 7 bases line up with TRBD2. Germline V CDR1 and CDR2: LNHNV, YYDKDF (reference sequence). Germline trimming cut 0 bases from V and 2 bases from J; bases unmatched to any gene: 11. The CDR3 loop spans 18 amino acids. The CDR3 DNA reads TGTGCCACCAGCAGAGACCCGGCCAGCGGGATAAACACAGATACGCAGTATTTT. This translates into CATSRDPASGINTDTQYF.

This chain links TRBV24-1 with TRBJ2-5; TRBD2 might be the D (6 bases). There are 16 residues in the CDR3. The germline V gene encodes CDR1 KGHDR and CDR2 SFDVKD. Trimming removed 0 bases at V and 5 bases at J, with 15 bases between. CDR3 region: CATSDLRTGEEETQYF. Written as DNA, the CDR3 is TGTGCCACCAGTGATTTGAGGACGGGAGAGGAGGAGACCCAGTACTTC.

This chain links TRBV5-4 with TRBJ2-2, with 7 bases matching TRBD2. This CDR3 has 17 residues. The V segment lost 3 bases and the J segment 4 bases; nucleotides outside the gene matches: 12. From germline, CDR1 is SGHNT and CDR2 YYREEE (reference sequence). In DNA form, the CDR3 reads TGTGCCAGCAGCTCCAAATCCCCCGGGAGGCCCACCGGGGAGCTGTTTTTT. Protein: CASSSKSPGRPTGELFF.

The V gene is TRBV7-9, the J gene TRBJ2-7, with 14 positions matching TRBD2. V lost 2 bases and J lost 2; bases outside the gene matches: 5. The CDR3 spans 17 residues. Germline V gives CDR1 SEHNR, CDR2 FQNEAQ (reference sequence). The CDR3 DNA reads as TGTGCCAGCAGCTTATATCAGGGACTAGCGGGAGCCTACGAGCAGTACTTC. Encoded protein: CASSLYQGLAGAYEQYF.

The chain links TRBV15 to TRBJ1-6; D gene ambiguous. Trimming took 11 bases from V and 9 from J, leaving 14 bases between them. Looked up from germline, CDR1 is LNHNV and CDR2 is YYDKDF (reference sequence). This CDR3 is 12 amino acids long. CDR3 sequence reads: CAAGISGSPLHF. In DNA, the CDR3 is TGTGCCGCCGGGATTTCGGGTTCACCCCTCCACTTT.

The V and J genes are TRBV24-1 and TRBJ2-3; D might be TRBD1 (6 bases). Germline V lookup: CDR1 KGHDR, CDR2 SFDVKD. Trimming took 0 bases from V and 1 from J, leaving 10 bases between them. The CDR3 consists of 16 residues. The CDR3 loop reads CATSDLGGGRTDTQYF. The CDR3 DNA is TGTGCCACCAGTGATTTGGGTGGGGGCCGCACAGATACGCAGTATTTT.

The chain joins TRBV6-5 to TRBJ2-3, with 8 bases that match TRBD1. The CDR3 totals 14 residues. V shed 3 bases, J shed 5 bases, and the junction held 4 bases outside the gene matches. Germline V gene data show CDR1 as MNHEY and CDR2 as SVGAGI. The CDR3 loop reads CASSYGQGIDTQYF. The CDR3 DNA reads TGTGCCAGCAGTTATGGACAGGGAATAGATACGCAGTATTTT.

The genes are TRBV11-3 and TRBJ2-7; a possible D gene is TRBD1 (6 bases). The V gene lost 2 bases and the J gene lost 0 bases, with 8 bases spanning the gap. This CDR3 contains 14 residues. Germline assignment: CDR1 SGHNT and CDR2 YENEEA. The CDR3 region has the DNA TGTGCCAGCAGCTTAAACAGGGCCTCCTACGAGCAGTACTTC. Translating gives CASSLNRASYEQYF.

DNA of the CDR3: TGTGCCAGCAGTTTTCAGTGGGCTTCACCCCTCCACTTT. It yields the protein CASSFQWASPLHF. This sequence joins TRBV28 and TRBJ1-6; the D is unclear. Germline V lookup: CDR1 MDHEN, CDR2 SYDVKM. The V end lost 3 bases, the J end lost 9 bases, and 9 bases lay between the germline ends. The CDR3 is 13 amino acids.

As DNA, the CDR3 is TGTGCCAGCAGCGAGCGGACTAGCGCCAATGAGCAGTTCTTC. Translating gives CASSERTSANEQFF. The V gene is TRBV9, the J gene TRBJ2-1; 9 bases are shared with TRBD2. With V trimmed by 3 bases and J by 6 bases, 4 bases remained unmatched. Germline V CDR1 and CDR2: SGDLS, YYNGEE. The CDR3 totals 14 residues.

CDR3 in amino acids: CASSQAPGYGYTF. Written as DNA, the CDR3 is TGCGCCAGCAGCCAAGCTCCCGGTTATGGCTACACCTTC. This chain uses TRBV4-3 with TRBJ1-2; no definite D call. Per the germline V gene, CDR1 is LGHNA and CDR2 is YSLEER. V lost 1 base and J 5 bases, leaving 8 bases between the germline ends. This CDR3 is built from 13 residues.

This sequence joins TRBV5-5 and TRBJ1-5, with D tentatively TRBD1 (5 bases). The germline V gene encodes CDR1 SGHKS and CDR2 YYEKEE (reference sequence). The CDR3 sequence is 13 residues long. Trimming cost V 5 bases and J 5 bases, with 11 bases left between them. The CDR3 reads CASRETEDQPQHF. In nucleotides, the CDR3 is TGTGCCAGCAGAGAGACAGAGGATCAGCCCCAGCATTTT.

This chain connects TRBV19 to TRBJ1-4; D remains ambiguous. The CDR3 totals 12 residues. The V gene lost 6 bases and the J gene lost 5 bases, with 7 bases spanning the gap. Germline V lookup: CDR1 LNHDA, CDR2 SQIVND (reference sequence). As DNA, the CDR3 is TGTGCCAGTAGCGGGTCCAATGAAAAACTGTTTTTT. This translates into CASSGSNEKLFF.

The chain recombines TRBV7-3 with TRBJ1-1; D is uncertain. The CDR3 runs 11 residues. The ends were cut back, 2 bases at V and 10 bases at J, with 8 bases in the middle. Germline values: CDR1 SGHTA, CDR2 FQGTGA. The CDR3 loop reads CASSLGRVAFF. The DNA of the CDR3 is TGTGCCAGCAGCTTAGGTCGGGTAGCTTTCTTT.

In regard to this clone: The sample has other DNA sequences that encode this CDR3 too. This chain links TRBV5-1 with TRBJ1-1, with D uncertain. The CDR3 loop spans 15 amino acids. Looked up from germline, CDR1 is SGHRS and CDR2 is YFSETQ. The V end was cut by 0 bases, the J end by 4 bases, with 13 bases between. This CDR3 reads CASSLAGGSGTEAFF. CDR3 nucleotide sequence: TGCGCCAGCAGCTTGGCAGGAGGGAGTGGCACTGAAGCTTTCTTT.

The rearrangement links TRBV5-4 to TRBJ2-2, with a tentative D call TRBD2 (5 bases). V lost 1 base, J lost 4 bases, and 8 bases lay in between. CDR3 size: 14 residues. Germline V gene lookup returns CDR1 SGHNT and CDR2 YYREEE (reference sequence). CDR3 region: CASSLKAGTGELFF. CDR3 bases: TGTGCCAGCAGCTTGAAGGCGGGCACCGGGGAGCTGTTTTTT.

The V and J genes are TRBV4-2 and TRBJ1-5; 7 bases are a match to TRBD1. The CDR3 length is 16 residues. Trimming cost V 2 bases and J 5 bases; bases outside gene matches: 9. The V gene's germline CDR1 is LGHNA and CDR2 YNFKEQ. CDR3 sequence: CASSQRAQGGDQPQHF. DNA for the CDR3: TGTGCCAGCAGCCAAAGGGCCCAGGGGGGTGATCAGCCCCAGCATTTT.

J is TRBJ1-1 and V is TRBV9; 7 positions agree with TRBD1. V dropped 3 bases and J dropped 5; count of bases not matched to a gene: 4. Per the germline V gene, CDR1 is SGDLS and CDR2 is YYNGEE. This CDR3 comprises 13 residues. The CDR3 coding sequence is TGTGCCAGCAGCGCACAGGGGCTGACTGAAGCTTTCTTT. It is translated as CASSAQGLTEAFF. Combining the CDR3 with reference TRBV9 and TRBJ1-1 gives the whole variable domain DSGVTQTPKHLITATGQRVTLRCSPRSGDLSVYWYQQSLDQGLQFLIQYYNGEERAKGNILERFSAQQFPDLHSELNLSSLELGDSALYFCASSAQGLTEAFFGQGTRLTVV.

The chain has TRBV5-1 and TRBJ2-5, with a weak D call TRBD1 (5 bases). This CDR3 contains 14 residues. Between the trimmed V and J ends, which lost 8 bases and 5 bases, there was a span of 19 bases. Germline assignment: CDR1 SGHRS and CDR2 YFSETQ. CDR3 loop: CASQIDQGRETQYF. DNA for the CDR3: TGCGCCAGTCAGATTGACCAGGGCAGGGAGACCCAGTACTTC.